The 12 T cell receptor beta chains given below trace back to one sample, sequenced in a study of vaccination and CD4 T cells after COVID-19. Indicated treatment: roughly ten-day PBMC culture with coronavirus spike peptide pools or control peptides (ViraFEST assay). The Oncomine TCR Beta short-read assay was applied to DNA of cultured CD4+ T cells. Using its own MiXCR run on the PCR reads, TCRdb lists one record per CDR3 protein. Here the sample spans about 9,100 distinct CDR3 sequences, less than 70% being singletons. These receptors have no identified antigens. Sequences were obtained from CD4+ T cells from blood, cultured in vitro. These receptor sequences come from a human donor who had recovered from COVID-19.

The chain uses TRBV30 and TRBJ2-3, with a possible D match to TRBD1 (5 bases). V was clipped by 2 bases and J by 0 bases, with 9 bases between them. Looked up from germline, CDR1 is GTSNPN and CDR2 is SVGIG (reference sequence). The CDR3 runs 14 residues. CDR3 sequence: CAWSPGPSTDTQYF. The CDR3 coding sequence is TGTGCCTGGAGTCCAGGGCCTAGCACAGATACGCAGTATTTT. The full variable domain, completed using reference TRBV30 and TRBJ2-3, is SQTIHQWPATLVQPVGSPLSLECTVEGTSNPNLYWYRQAAGRGLQLLFYSVGIGQISSEVPQNLSASRPQDRQFILSSKKLLLSDSGFYLCAWSPGPSTDTQYFGPGTRLTVL.

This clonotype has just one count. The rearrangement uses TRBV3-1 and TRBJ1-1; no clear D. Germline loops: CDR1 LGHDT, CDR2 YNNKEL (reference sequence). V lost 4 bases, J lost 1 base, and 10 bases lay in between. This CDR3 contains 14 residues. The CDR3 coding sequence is TGTGCCAGCAGCCTGTCCGAGGGGAACACTGAAGCTTTCTTT. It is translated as CASSLSEGNTEAFF.

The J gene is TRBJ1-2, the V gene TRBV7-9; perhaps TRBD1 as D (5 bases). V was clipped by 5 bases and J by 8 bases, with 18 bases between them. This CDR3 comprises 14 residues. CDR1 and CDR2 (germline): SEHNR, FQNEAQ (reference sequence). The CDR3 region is CASSPVSPGQGYTF. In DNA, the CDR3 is TGTGCCAGCAGCCCCGTCAGCCCAGGACAAGGCTACACCTTC.

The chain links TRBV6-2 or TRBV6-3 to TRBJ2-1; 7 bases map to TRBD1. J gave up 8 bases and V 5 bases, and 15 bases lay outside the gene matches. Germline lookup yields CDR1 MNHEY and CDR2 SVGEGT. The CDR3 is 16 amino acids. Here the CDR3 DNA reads TGTGCCAGCAGTACGATAGGGACAGCAAATAGGGATGAGCAGTTCTTC. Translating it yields CASSTIGTANRDEQFF.

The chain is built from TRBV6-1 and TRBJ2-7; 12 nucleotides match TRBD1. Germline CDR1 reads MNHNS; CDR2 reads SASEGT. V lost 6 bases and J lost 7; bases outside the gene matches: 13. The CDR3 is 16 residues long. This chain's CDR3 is CASSRDRGLEGGEQYF. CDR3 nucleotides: TGTGCCAGCAGCCGGGACAGGGGGCTGGAAGGCGGGGAGCAGTACTTC.

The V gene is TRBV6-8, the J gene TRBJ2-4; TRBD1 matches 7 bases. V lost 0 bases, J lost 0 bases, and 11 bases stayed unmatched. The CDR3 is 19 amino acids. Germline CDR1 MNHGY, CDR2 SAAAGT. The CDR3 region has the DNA TGTGCCAGCAGTTACTCGCCCCCCGGGACAGAGCCAGCCAAAAACATTCAGTACTTC. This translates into CASSYSPPGTEPAKNIQYF.

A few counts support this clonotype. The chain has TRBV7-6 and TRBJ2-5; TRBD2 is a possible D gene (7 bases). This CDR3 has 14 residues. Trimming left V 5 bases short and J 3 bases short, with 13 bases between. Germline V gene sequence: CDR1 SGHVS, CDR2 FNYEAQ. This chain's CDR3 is CASSIRGGEETQYF. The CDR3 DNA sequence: TGTGCCAGCAGCATACGCGGGGGCGAAGAGACCCAGTACTTC. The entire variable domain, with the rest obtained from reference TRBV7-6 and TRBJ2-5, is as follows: GAGVSQSPRYKVTKRGQDVALRCDPISGHVSLYWYRQALGQGPEFLTYFNYEAQQDKSGLPNDRFSAERPEGSISTLTIQRTEQRDSAMYRCASSIRGGEETQYFGPGTRLLVL.

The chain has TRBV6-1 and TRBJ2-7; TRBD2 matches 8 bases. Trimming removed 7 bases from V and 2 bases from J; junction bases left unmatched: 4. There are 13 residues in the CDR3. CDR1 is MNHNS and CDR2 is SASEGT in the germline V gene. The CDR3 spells CASTTSETYEQYF. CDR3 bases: TGTGCCAGCACGACTAGCGAGACCTACGAGCAGTACTTC.

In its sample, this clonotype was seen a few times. DNA for the CDR3: TGCAGTGCTTCGCCCCCGACCCGAGGTGGCTACACCTTC. It specifies CSASPPTRGGYTF. The chain links TRBV20-1 to TRBJ1-2; D call uncertain. Germline CDR1 and CDR2: DFQATT and SNEGSKA (reference sequence). The CDR3 extends over 13 amino acids. V lost 5 bases and J lost 7, with 17 bases in between.

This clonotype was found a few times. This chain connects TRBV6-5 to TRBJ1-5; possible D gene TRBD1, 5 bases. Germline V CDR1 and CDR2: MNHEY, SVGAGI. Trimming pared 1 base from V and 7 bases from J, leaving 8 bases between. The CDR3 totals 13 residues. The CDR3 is CASSYFGDQPQHF. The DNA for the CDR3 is TGTGCCAGCAGTTACTTTGGGGACCAGCCCCAGCATTTT.

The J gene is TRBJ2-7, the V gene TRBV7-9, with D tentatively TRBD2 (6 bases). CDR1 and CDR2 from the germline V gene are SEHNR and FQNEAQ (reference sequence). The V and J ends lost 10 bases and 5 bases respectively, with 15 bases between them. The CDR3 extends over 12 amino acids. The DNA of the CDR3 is TGTGCCACCACCCCCGCGGGGAACGAGCAGTACTTC. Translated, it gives CATTPAGNEQYF.

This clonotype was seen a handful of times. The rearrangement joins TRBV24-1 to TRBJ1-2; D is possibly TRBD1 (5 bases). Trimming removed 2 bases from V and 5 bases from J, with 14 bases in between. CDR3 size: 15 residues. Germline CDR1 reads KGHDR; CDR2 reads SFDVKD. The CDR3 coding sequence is TGTGCCACCAGTGATTCCGGCAGGGAGAGTTATGGCTACACCTTC. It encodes CATSDSGRESYGYTF.